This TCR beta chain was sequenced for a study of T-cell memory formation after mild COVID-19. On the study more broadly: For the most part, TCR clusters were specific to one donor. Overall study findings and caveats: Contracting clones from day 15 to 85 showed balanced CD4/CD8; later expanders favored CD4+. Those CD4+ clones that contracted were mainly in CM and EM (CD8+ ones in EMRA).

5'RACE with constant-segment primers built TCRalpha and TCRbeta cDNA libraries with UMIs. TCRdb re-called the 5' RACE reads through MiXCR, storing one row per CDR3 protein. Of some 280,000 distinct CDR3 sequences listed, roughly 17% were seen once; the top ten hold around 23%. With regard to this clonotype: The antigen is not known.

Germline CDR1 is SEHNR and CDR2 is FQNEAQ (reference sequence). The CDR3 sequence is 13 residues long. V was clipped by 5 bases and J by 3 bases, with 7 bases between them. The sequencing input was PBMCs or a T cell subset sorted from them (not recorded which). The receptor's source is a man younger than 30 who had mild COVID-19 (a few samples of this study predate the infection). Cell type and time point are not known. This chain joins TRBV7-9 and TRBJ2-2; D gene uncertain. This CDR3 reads CASSPSHTGELFF. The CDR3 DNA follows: TGTGCCAGCAGCCCTAGTCACACCGGGGAGCTGTTTTTT.